This T cell receptor (beta chain) was sequenced in a study of tumor and adjacent non-tumor tissue in lung cancer. In the study overall: Around 4.2 million productive TCRbeta reads were obtained per sample on average.

The library came from three nested PCR rounds adapted from ARM-PCR protocols. MiXCR, run by TCRdb on the multiplex PCR reads, gives a single entry per CDR3 protein. The data contain around 99,000 distinct CDR3 sequences, around 80% of them singletons. RNA was extracted from bulk tissue without any cell sorting. The CDR3 length is 14 residues. The V and J ends lost 5 bases and 3 bases, in that order; junction bases with no gene match: 4. Germline V lookup: CDR1 LGHNA, CDR2 YNFKEQ. The sample consisted of lung tumor tissue. The rearrangement links TRBV4-2 to TRBJ2-1, with TRBD2 matching over 7 bases. The TCR originated in a woman aged 55-70 years with non-small cell lung cancer. CDR3 sequence (DNA): TGTGCCAGCAGCGGGGGGGTAGACTACAATGAGCAGTTCTTC. This codes for CASSGGVDYNEQFF.